The rows below give T cell receptor beta chains drawn from one sample of a study of blood T cell repertoires in COVID-19. Sequenced by immunoSEQ multiplex PCR; TCRdb stores in-frame clones only, minus some. This sample has over 150,000 clones, with around 80% found just once. Material: peripheral blood. All receptors come from a woman aged 45-65 years with acute or convalescent COVID-19. Both conserved end residues are part of each CDR3. A D gene is named only where the DNA matches it firmly. The listing skips clone size in some rows; elsewhere it reads once, few, many or a size class.

J gene: TRBJ2-1
clone size: NA
CDR3 length: 18
V gene: TRBV15
D gene: TRBD2
CDR3 DNA: TGTGCCACCAGCAGAGACCTAGCGGGAGGACTTAGTGTCAATGAGCAGTTCTTC
CDR3 protein: CATSRDLAGGLSVNEQFF

J gene: TRBJ2-7
clone size: NA
CDR3 length: 15
V gene: TRBV4-3
D gene: TRBD1
CDR3 DNA: TGCGCCAGCAGCCACGCCGGGACAGGGGGCCCCGAGCAGTACTTC
CDR3 protein: CASSHAGTGGPEQYF

J gene: TRBJ1-3
clone size: NA
CDR3 length: 17
V gene: TRBV5-6
D gene: TRBD1
CDR3 DNA: TGTGCCAGCAGCCTTGGACAGGGTCTGGTAACTGGAAACACCATATATTTT
CDR3 protein: CASSLGQGLVTGNTIYF

J gene: TRBJ1-4
clone size: few
CDR3 length: 14
V gene: TRBV5-1
D gene: NA
CDR3 DNA: TGCGCCAGCAGCTTGGACAGGGTTAATGAAAAACTGTTTTTT
CDR3 protein: CASSLDRVNEKLFF

J gene: TRBJ2-7
clone size: NA
CDR3 length: 18
V gene: TRBV28
D gene: TRBD1
CDR3 DNA: TGTGCCAGCAGTTTACGGCGGGCGGGGACAGGGGTTGGTTACGAGCAGTACTTC
CDR3 protein: CASSLRRAGTGVGYEQYF

J gene: TRBJ2-7
clone size: NA
CDR3 length: 15
V gene: TRBV19
D gene: NA
CDR3 DNA: TGTGCCAGTAGTCTCCAAATAGGACAGAGAGGCGAGCAGTACTTC
CDR3 protein: CASSLQIGQRGEQYF

J gene: TRBJ1-1
clone size: NA
CDR3 length: 12
V gene: TRBV29-1
D gene: TRBD1
CDR3 DNA: TGCAGCTCCCGACAGGGAGGTACTGAAGCTTTCTTT
CDR3 protein: CSSRQGGTEAFF

J gene: TRBJ2-1
clone size: NA
CDR3 length: 14
V gene: TRBV6-5
D gene: TRBD1
CDR3 DNA: TGTGCCAGCAGTCGACAGGGTTCCTACAATGAGCAGTTCTTC
CDR3 protein: CASSRQGSYNEQFF

J gene: TRBJ1-2
clone size: NA
CDR3 length: 15
V gene: TRBV5-4
D gene: NA
CDR3 DNA: TGTGCCAGCAGCAGGGGATTGACAGCGAACTATGGCTACACCTTC
CDR3 protein: CASSRGLTANYGYTF

J gene: TRBJ2-1
clone size: once
CDR3 length: 16
V gene: TRBV4-3
D gene: NA
CDR3 DNA: TGCGCCAGCAGCTATCGAAGCGGCAACTCCTACAATGAGCAGTTCTTC
CDR3 protein: CASSYRSGNSYNEQFF

J gene: TRBJ2-7
clone size: NA
CDR3 length: 12
V gene: TRBV24-1
D gene: TRBD1
CDR3 DNA: TGTGCCACCCAGGGGGCGAGCTACGAGCAGTACTTC
CDR3 protein: CATQGASYEQYF

J gene: TRBJ1-3
clone size: NA
CDR3 length: 16
V gene: TRBV28
D gene: TRBD1
CDR3 DNA: TGTGCCAGCAGTGAAAGACAGGGAAACCGTGGAAACACCATATATTTT
CDR3 protein: CASSERQGNRGNTIYF

J gene: TRBJ1-6
clone size: NA
CDR3 length: 14
V gene: TRBV7-8
D gene: NA
CDR3 DNA: TGTGCCAGCAGGCAACAGGGCCTCAATTCACCCCTCCACTTT
CDR3 protein: CASRQQGLNSPLHF

J gene: TRBJ1-5
clone size: NA
CDR3 length: 16
V gene: TRBV25-1
D gene: TRBD1
CDR3 DNA: TGTGCCAGCAGTGGAGGTAAGGGGGCGGACAATCAGCCCCAGCATTTT
CDR3 protein: CASSGGKGADNQPQHF

J gene: TRBJ2-4
clone size: NA
CDR3 length: 14
V gene: TRBV5-1
D gene: TRBD1
CDR3 DNA: TGCGCCAGCAGCTCACAGGGGTCAGTAAACATTCAGTACTTC
CDR3 protein: CASSSQGSVNIQYF

J gene: TRBJ1-2
clone size: NA
CDR3 length: 15
V gene: TRBV4-1
D gene: TRBD1
CDR3 DNA: TGCGCCAGCAGCCAAGAAATGACAGGGAGGTATGGCTACACCTTC
CDR3 protein: CASSQEMTGRYGYTF

J gene: TRBJ2-6
clone size: NA
CDR3 length: 13
V gene: TRBV12-3/TRBV12-4
D gene: NA
CDR3 DNA: TGTGCCAGCAGTACTTCTGGGGCCAACGTCCTGACTTTC
CDR3 protein: CASSTSGANVLTF

J gene: TRBJ2-1
clone size: many
CDR3 length: 17
V gene: TRBV19
D gene: TRBD2
CDR3 DNA: TGTGCCAGTAGTATAGATCTGCCGAGCGGGGCCTACAATGAGCAGTTCTTC
CDR3 protein: CASSIDLPSGAYNEQFF

J gene: TRBJ2-1
clone size: NA
CDR3 length: 15
V gene: TRBV10-2
D gene: TRBD2
CDR3 DNA: TGCGCCAGCAGTTTACTAGCGGGGGGGTACAATGAGCAGTTCTTC
CDR3 protein: CASSLLAGGYNEQFF

J gene: TRBJ1-5
clone size: NA
CDR3 length: 14
V gene: TRBV6-5
D gene: NA
CDR3 DNA: TGTGCCAGCAGTTACTCGGCTAGCAATCAGCCCCAGCATTTT
CDR3 protein: CASSYSASNQPQHF

J gene: TRBJ1-2
clone size: NA
CDR3 length: 19
V gene: TRBV11-2
D gene: TRBD1
CDR3 DNA: TGTGCCAGCAGCTTGGCCACAGGGGGCGCTCCTCTGATGGGGCATGGCTACACCTTC
CDR3 protein: CASSLATGGAPLMGHGYTF

J gene: TRBJ1-2
clone size: NA
CDR3 length: 14
V gene: TRBV7-2
D gene: NA
CDR3 DNA: TGTGCCAGCAGCTTATCACAGGGAATCTATGGCTACACCTTC
CDR3 protein: CASSLSQGIYGYTF

J gene: TRBJ1-1
clone size: NA
CDR3 length: 14
V gene: TRBV6-5
D gene: TRBD1
CDR3 DNA: TGTGCCAGCAGACTAACAGGGGGTAACACTGAAGCTTTCTTT
CDR3 protein: CASRLTGGNTEAFF

J gene: TRBJ1-5
clone size: NA
CDR3 length: 12
V gene: TRBV10-1
D gene: NA
CDR3 DNA: TGCGCCAGCAGTCGACAGAATCAGCCCCAGCATTTT
CDR3 protein: CASSRQNQPQHF

J gene: TRBJ1-6
clone size: NA
CDR3 length: 16
V gene: TRBV9
D gene: NA
CDR3 DNA: TGTGCCAGCAGCGGTGGGGGACTCCTTTATAATTCACCCCTCCACTTT
CDR3 protein: CASSGGGLLYNSPLHF

J gene: TRBJ2-7
clone size: NA
CDR3 length: 18
V gene: TRBV5-4
D gene: TRBD1
CDR3 DNA: TGTGCCAGCAGCTTGGGGTGGGGTGGGACAGGGAATACCTACGAGCAGTACTTC
CDR3 protein: CASSLGWGGTGNTYEQYF

J gene: TRBJ2-5
clone size: NA
CDR3 length: 13
V gene: TRBV12-3/TRBV12-4
D gene: NA
CDR3 DNA: TGTGCCAGCAGTTTGGACAGACAAGAGACCCAGTACTTC
CDR3 protein: CASSLDRQETQYF

J gene: TRBJ1-2
clone size: NA
CDR3 length: 14
V gene: TRBV6-5
D gene: NA
CDR3 DNA: TGTGCCAGCAGTTACCGGGAAACCGGCTATGGCTACACCTTC
CDR3 protein: CASSYRETGYGYTF

J gene: TRBJ2-3
clone size: NA
CDR3 length: 17
V gene: TRBV5-1
D gene: NA
CDR3 DNA: TGCGCCAGCAGCTTTGGCCAAACTGGGTCGGGGACAGATACGCAGTATTTT
CDR3 protein: CASSFGQTGSGTDTQYF

J gene: TRBJ2-3
clone size: NA
CDR3 length: 18
V gene: TRBV10-3
D gene: TRBD2
CDR3 DNA: TGTGCCATCACGAGGGGACTAGCGGGAGGGCGCGGGAGAGATACGCAGTATTTT
CDR3 protein: CAITRGLAGGRGRDTQYF

J gene: TRBJ1-5
clone size: NA
CDR3 length: 15
V gene: TRBV24-1
D gene: TRBD1
CDR3 DNA: TGTGCCACCAGTGATGCGACAGGGGGAGATCAGCCCCAGCATTTT
CDR3 protein: CATSDATGGDQPQHF

J gene: TRBJ2-1
clone size: once
CDR3 length: 16
V gene: TRBV21-1
D gene: NA
CDR3 DNA: TGTGCCAGCAGCAAAGCCCCAGGGGTAGGTTTGGATGAGCAGTTCTTC
CDR3 protein: CASSKAPGVGLDEQFF

J gene: TRBJ1-1
clone size: NA
CDR3 length: 13
V gene: TRBV5-1
D gene: NA
CDR3 DNA: TGCGCCAGCTTTACAGGGCCCCACACTGAAGCTTTCTTT
CDR3 protein: CASFTGPHTEAFF

J gene: TRBJ1-1
clone size: NA
CDR3 length: 13
V gene: TRBV6-6
D gene: NA
CDR3 DNA: TGTGCCAGCAGTTCACACTCGGGAACTGAAGCTTTCTTT
CDR3 protein: CASSSHSGTEAFF

J gene: TRBJ1-5
clone size: NA
CDR3 length: 13
V gene: TRBV12-5
D gene: NA
CDR3 DNA: TGTGCTAGTGGCCAAACCAGGGATCAGCCCCAGCATTTT
CDR3 protein: CASGQTRDQPQHF

J gene: TRBJ2-7
clone size: NA
CDR3 length: 17
V gene: TRBV5-1
D gene: NA
CDR3 DNA: TGCGCCAGCAGCTTCTCCTCAGGGGCAGGAGTCTCCTACGAGCAGTACTTC
CDR3 protein: CASSFSSGAGVSYEQYF

J gene: TRBJ2-3
clone size: NA
CDR3 length: 17
V gene: TRBV18
D gene: TRBD2
CDR3 DNA: TGTGCCAGCTCACCACTGGCTAGCGGGAGGAATACAGATACGCAGTATTTT
CDR3 protein: CASSPLASGRNTDTQYF

J gene: TRBJ2-1
clone size: NA
CDR3 length: 16
V gene: TRBV24-1
D gene: TRBD2
CDR3 DNA: TGTGCCACCAGTGATCCCGTCGGTAGCGGGGGCGATGAGCAGTTCTTC
CDR3 protein: CATSDPVGSGGDEQFF

J gene: TRBJ1-5
clone size: few
CDR3 length: 19
V gene: TRBV27
D gene: NA
CDR3 DNA: TGTGCCAGCAGTTTACGGGTGGGGTCTCCCGGGGATAGCAATCAGCCCCAGCATTTT
CDR3 protein: CASSLRVGSPGDSNQPQHF

J gene: TRBJ1-2
clone size: NA
CDR3 length: 15
V gene: TRBV28
D gene: TRBD1
CDR3 DNA: TGTGCCAGCAGGCCCATTACAGGGGGGAACTATGGCTACACCTTC
CDR3 protein: CASRPITGGNYGYTF

J gene: TRBJ1-1
clone size: NA
CDR3 length: 14
V gene: TRBV5-1
D gene: TRBD1
CDR3 DNA: TGCGCCAGCAGCGGAGGGACAGGGGAGACTGAAGCTTTCTTT
CDR3 protein: CASSGGTGETEAFF

J gene: TRBJ2-7
clone size: once
CDR3 length: 15
V gene: TRBV19
D gene: TRBD1
CDR3 DNA: TGTGCCAGTAACAAAGGCCGGGACAGATCCTACGAGCAGTACTTC
CDR3 protein: CASNKGRDRSYEQYF

J gene: TRBJ2-7
clone size: once
CDR3 length: 15
V gene: TRBV20-1
D gene: NA
CDR3 DNA: TGCAGTGCTAGTTTGGGACGGGGGTACTCCTACGAGCAGTACTTC
CDR3 protein: CSASLGRGYSYEQYF

J gene: TRBJ1-1
clone size: NA
CDR3 length: 10
V gene: TRBV28
D gene: NA
CDR3 DNA: TGTGCCAGCATCGGAGCGAGCGCTTTCTTT
CDR3 protein: CASIGASAFF

J gene: TRBJ1-6
clone size: NA
CDR3 length: 16
V gene: TRBV15
D gene: TRBD1
CDR3 DNA: TGTGCCACCAGCAGGGGGGATACAGGGGATAATTCACCCCTCCACTTT
CDR3 protein: CATSRGDTGDNSPLHF

J gene: TRBJ2-7
clone size: NA
CDR3 length: 15
V gene: TRBV6-1
D gene: NA
CDR3 DNA: TGTGCCAGCAGTGAACCTCGCCCAGGGTCCTACGAGCAGTACTTC
CDR3 protein: CASSEPRPGSYEQYF

J gene: TRBJ1-1
clone size: NA
CDR3 length: 15
V gene: TRBV11-1
D gene: TRBD1
CDR3 DNA: TGTGCCAGCAGCGGATCGACAGGGAAGGACACTGAAGCTTTCTTT
CDR3 protein: CASSGSTGKDTEAFF

J gene: TRBJ2-4
clone size: NA
CDR3 length: 15
V gene: TRBV24-1
D gene: NA
CDR3 DNA: TGTGCCACCGGAGGCCATTCAGAAACCAAAAACATTCAGTACTTC
CDR3 protein: CATGGHSETKNIQYF

J gene: TRBJ1-5
clone size: NA
CDR3 length: 16
V gene: TRBV7-9
D gene: NA
CDR3 DNA: TGTGCCAGCAGCTTAGCTGGGGGCGTTAGTCCTCAGCCCCAGCATTTT
CDR3 protein: CASSLAGGVSPQPQHF